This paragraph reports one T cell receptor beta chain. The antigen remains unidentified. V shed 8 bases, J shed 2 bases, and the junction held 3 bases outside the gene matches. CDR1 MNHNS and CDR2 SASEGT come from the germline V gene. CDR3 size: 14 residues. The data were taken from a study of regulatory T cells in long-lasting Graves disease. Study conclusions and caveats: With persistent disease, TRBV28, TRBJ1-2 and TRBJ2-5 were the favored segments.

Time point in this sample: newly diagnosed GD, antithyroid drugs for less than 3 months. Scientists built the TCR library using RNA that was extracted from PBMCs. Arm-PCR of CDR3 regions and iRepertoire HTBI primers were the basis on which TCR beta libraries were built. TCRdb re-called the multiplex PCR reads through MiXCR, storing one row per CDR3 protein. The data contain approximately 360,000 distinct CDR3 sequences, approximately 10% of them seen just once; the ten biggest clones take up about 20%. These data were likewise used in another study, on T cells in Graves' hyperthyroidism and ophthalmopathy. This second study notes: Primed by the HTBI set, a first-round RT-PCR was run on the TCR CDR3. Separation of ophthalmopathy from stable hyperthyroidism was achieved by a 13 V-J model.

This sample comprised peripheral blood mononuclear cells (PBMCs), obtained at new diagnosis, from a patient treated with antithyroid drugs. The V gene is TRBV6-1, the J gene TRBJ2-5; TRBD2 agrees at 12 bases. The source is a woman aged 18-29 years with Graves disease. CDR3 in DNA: TGTGCCAGCGACGGACTAGCGGGACAAGAGACCCAGTACTTC. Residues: CASDGLAGQETQYF.